The entry that follows covers one T cell receptor beta chain sequence. Its cognate antigen is unknown. No cell sorting was done before RNA was extracted from the tissue. This non-tumor lung sample came from over 3 cm beyond the tumor edge. The sample belongs to a study of tumor and adjacent non-tumor tissue in lung cancer. In the study overall: Stage I to III disease affected 10 men and 5 women aged roughly 31 to 80. Regarding the study as a whole: TCR diversity was significantly greater in tumor than normal lung tissue. Tumor repertoires had a smaller top 100 clone share than normal lung.

Per germline, CDR1 SGHAT and CDR2 FQNNGV. This CDR3 is built from 17 residues. Trimming shortened V by 4 bases and J by 3 bases, and 22 bases separated the two germline ends. The library came from three nested PCR rounds adapted from ARM-PCR protocols. Each CDR3 protein gets one entry after TCRdb re-called the multiplex PCR reads with MiXCR. The sample holds almost 75,000 distinct CDR3 sequences, around two thirds seen once. This receptor was obtained from a woman aged 45-60 years with non-small cell lung cancer. This chain links TRBV11-2 with TRBJ2-7; D possibly matches TRBD1 or TRBD2 (5 bases each). Sequences were obtained from distant non-tumor lung tissue. CDR3 amino acids: CASSWKAGTVGFYEQYF. The CDR3 DNA sequence: TGTGCCAGCAGCTGGAAAGCCGGGACGGTTGGCTTCTACGAGCAGTACTTC. Full variable domain (rest looked up from reference TRBV11-2 and TRBJ2-7): EAGVAQSPRYKIIEKRQSVAFWCNPISGHATLYWYQQILGQGPKLLIQFQNNGVVDDSQLPKDRFSAERLKGVDSTLKIQPAKLEDSAVYLCASSWKAGTVGFYEQYFGPGTRLTVT.